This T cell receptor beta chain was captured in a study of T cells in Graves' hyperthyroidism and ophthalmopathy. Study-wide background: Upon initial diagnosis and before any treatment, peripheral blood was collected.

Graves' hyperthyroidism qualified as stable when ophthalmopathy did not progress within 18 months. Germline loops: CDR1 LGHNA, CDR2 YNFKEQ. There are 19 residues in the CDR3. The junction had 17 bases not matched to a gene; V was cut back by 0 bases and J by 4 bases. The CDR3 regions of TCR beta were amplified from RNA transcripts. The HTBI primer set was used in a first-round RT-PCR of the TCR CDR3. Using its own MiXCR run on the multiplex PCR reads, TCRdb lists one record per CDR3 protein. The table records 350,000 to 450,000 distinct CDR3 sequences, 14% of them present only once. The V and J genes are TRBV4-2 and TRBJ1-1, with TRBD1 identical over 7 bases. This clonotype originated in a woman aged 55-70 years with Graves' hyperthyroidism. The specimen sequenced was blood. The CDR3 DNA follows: TGTGCCAGCAGCCAAGATCGAGGCGGGGCAGGGGGGGGGAGCACTGAAGCTTTCTTT. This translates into CASSQDRGGAGGGSTEAFF.